The rows below give T cell receptor beta chains drawn from one sample of a study of cytomegalovirus exposure and HLA in healthy donors. Clones were sequenced by immunoSEQ multiplex PCR, and TCRdb holds only the in-frame ones, with some missing. The repertoire has 200,000 or so clones, 81% of them found once; the top ten carry approximately 3.9%. Input material: PBMCs. The receptor set was obtained from a man aged 50 or older in good health and CMV-seronegative. Each CDR3 is given with its conserved first and last residue. The D gene is left open where the match is weak. Clone size, where shown, is once, few, many, or a class for clones that have expanded.

size: -
J: TRBJ1-1
D: TRBD1
V: TRBV5-1
CDR3: CASSLGTGGAAFF
DNA: TGCGCCAGCAGCTTGGGGACAGGGGGCGCAGCTTTCTTT

size: -
J: TRBJ1-4
D: -
V: TRBV15
CDR3: CATSRDSGGRELFF
DNA: TGTGCCACCAGCAGAGACTCAGGTGGCCGAGAACTGTTTTTT

size: -
J: TRBJ2-3
D: -
V: TRBV7-6
CDR3: CASSRYLTPSDTQYF
DNA: TGTGCCAGCAGCAGATATTTGACTCCCTCTGATACGCAGTATTTT

size: -
J: TRBJ2-7
D: -
V: TRBV5-6
CDR3: CASSKGLRPYEQYF
DNA: TGTGCCAGCAGCAAGGGACTTCGACCCTACGAGCAGTACTTC

size: once
J: TRBJ1-6
D: -
V: TRBV6-5
CDR3: CASSYQRGSPLHF
DNA: TGTGCCAGCAGTTACCAACGGGGTTCACCCCTCCACTTT

size: -
J: TRBJ1-5
D: -
V: TRBV2
CDR3: CASRITGGNQPQHF
DNA: TGTGCCAGCAGGATTACCGGGGGCAATCAGCCCCAGCATTTT

size: once
J: TRBJ1-3
D: -
V: TRBV7-8
CDR3: CVTGSSGNTIYF
DNA: TGTGTTACAGGGAGCTCTGGAAACACCATATATTTT

size: -
J: TRBJ1-5
D: TRBD1
V: TRBV7-2
CDR3: CASSLIHGQGSQPQHF
DNA: TGTGCCAGCAGCTTAATCCATGGACAGGGTAGCCAGCCCCAGCATTTT

size: -
J: TRBJ2-5
D: -
V: TRBV18
CDR3: CASSADRQETQYF
DNA: TGTGCCAGCTCAGCCGACAGGCAAGAGACCCAGTACTTC

size: -
J: TRBJ2-5
D: TRBD2
V: TRBV4-3
CDR3: CASSQAGGIQETQYF
DNA: TGCGCCAGCAGCCAAGCGGGAGGGATTCAAGAGACCCAGTACTTC

size: -
J: TRBJ2-5
D: TRBD1
V: TRBV13
CDR3: CASSLLGQGRWETQYF
DNA: TGTGCCAGCAGCTTGTTGGGACAGGGGAGATGGGAGACCCAGTACTTC

size: -
J: TRBJ1-2
D: TRBD1
V: TRBV9
CDR3: CASSVGTGDGYTF
DNA: TGTGCCAGCAGCGTAGGGACAGGGGATGGCTACACCTTC

size: -
J: TRBJ1-4
D: -
V: TRBV10-3
CDR3: CAISESRAGEGSNEKLFF
DNA: TGTGCCATCAGTGAGTCCCGTGCAGGGGAGGGAAGTAATGAAAAACTGTTTTTT

size: -
J: TRBJ2-2
D: -
V: TRBV4-3
CDR3: CASSHYGLEGTGELFF
DNA: TGCGCCAGCAGCCACTACGGACTGGAGGGGACCGGGGAGCTGTTTTTT

size: -
J: TRBJ1-4
D: TRBD1
V: TRBV18
CDR3: CASSNTGAFNEKLFF
DNA: TGTGCCAGCTCAAATACAGGGGCCTTTAATGAAAAACTGTTTTTT

size: -
J: TRBJ2-1
D: -
V: TRBV9
CDR3: CASSVDPWGRNEQFF
DNA: TGTGCCAGCAGCGTAGACCCCTGGGGGCGGAATGAGCAGTTCTTC

size: -
J: TRBJ2-1
D: -
V: TRBV19
CDR3: CASSVQGGNEQFF
DNA: TGTGCCAGTAGTGTCCAGGGGGGCAATGAGCAGTTCTTC

size: -
J: TRBJ2-5
D: -
V: TRBV29-1
CDR3: CSVSETQYF
DNA: TGCAGCGTCTCGGAGACCCAGTACTTC

size: -
J: TRBJ1-4
D: -
V: TRBV12-5
CDR3: CASLGSYPFTDEKLFF
DNA: TGTGCTAGTCTTGGGTCCTACCCCTTTACAGATGAAAAACTGTTTTTT

size: -
J: TRBJ1-4
D: TRBD1
V: TRBV10-3
CDR3: CAISESQGAKEKLFF
DNA: TGTGCCATCAGTGAGTCGCAGGGGGCGAAGGAAAAACTGTTTTTT

size: -
J: TRBJ1-5
D: -
V: TRBV5-5
CDR3: CASSSASLSNQPQHF
DNA: TGTGCCAGCAGCTCCGCGAGCCTCAGCAATCAGCCCCAGCATTTT

size: -
J: TRBJ1-6
D: -
V: TRBV27
CDR3: CASSFYRVGNSPLHF
DNA: TGTGCCAGCAGTTTTTACAGGGTAGGCAATTCACCCCTCCACTTT

size: -
J: TRBJ2-5
D: -
V: TRBV7-2
CDR3: CASSRTGQETQYF
DNA: TGTGCCAGCAGTCGAACAGGTCAGGAGACCCAGTACTTC

size: -
J: TRBJ1-1
D: TRBD1
V: TRBV11-3
CDR3: CASSYGQGEAFF
DNA: TGTGCCAGCAGCTATGGACAGGGAGAAGCTTTCTTT

size: -
J: TRBJ2-5
D: TRBD2
V: TRBV5-1
CDR3: CASSLGGPGLQETQYF
DNA: TGCGCCAGCAGCCTGGGAGGGCCGGGACTCCAAGAGACCCAGTACTTC

size: -
J: TRBJ2-7
D: -
V: TRBV27
CDR3: CASSPNSYEQYF
DNA: TGTGCCAGCAGCCCCAACTCCTACGAGCAGTACTTC

size: -
J: TRBJ2-1
D: -
V: TRBV7-9
CDR3: CSSSFGAEQFF
DNA: TGTTCCAGCAGCTTTGGGGCAGAGCAGTTCTTC

size: -
J: TRBJ1-2
D: -
V: TRBV7-9
CDR3: CAIPRVWGYTF
DNA: TGTGCCATCCCCCGGGTGTGGGGCTACACCTTC

size: few
J: TRBJ2-7
D: -
V: TRBV7-2
CDR3: CASSFAGGTKNF
DNA: -

size: -
J: TRBJ1-5
D: -
V: TRBV5-5
CDR3: CASSLGTALGNQPQHF
DNA: TGTGCCAGCAGCCTGGGAACAGCTTTGGGCAATCAGCCCCAGCATTTT

size: -
J: TRBJ1-6
D: -
V: TRBV5-1
CDR3: CASSEDKTSYNSPLHF
DNA: TGCGCCAGCAGCGAGGACAAAACCTCCTATAATTCACCCCTCCACTTT

size: -
J: TRBJ1-1
D: -
V: TRBV19
CDR3: CASSLTRNTEAFF
DNA: TGTGCCAGTAGTTTGACACGGAACACTGAAGCTTTCTTT

size: -
J: TRBJ2-2
D: TRBD2
V: TRBV10-3
CDR3: CAISESGLKAGTGELFF
DNA: TGTGCCATCAGTGAGTCAGGCTTAAAAGCGGGGACCGGGGAGCTGTTTTTT

size: -
J: TRBJ2-1
D: -
V: TRBV1
CDR3: CTSSQDAASGNEQFF
DNA: TGCACCAGCAGCCAAGACGCGGCTAGCGGGAATGAGCAGTTCTTC

size: -
J: TRBJ1-1
D: -
V: TRBV29-1
CDR3: CSVEWGGFDQEAFF
DNA: TGCAGCGTTGAATGGGGGGGATTTGACCAAGAAGCTTTCTTT

size: -
J: TRBJ1-4
D: TRBD1
V: TRBV7-6
CDR3: CASSLRGQGDKLFF
DNA: TGTGCCAGCAGCCTCCGGGGACAGGGCGACAAACTGTTTTTT

size: once
J: TRBJ1-1
D: TRBD1
V: TRBV11-1
CDR3: CASSFGQGDTEAFF
DNA: TGTGCCAGCAGTTTTGGACAGGGGGACACTGAAGCTTTCTTT

size: -
J: TRBJ2-1
D: TRBD2
V: TRBV2
CDR3: CASSEGLEKNEQFF
DNA: TGTGCCAGCAGTGAGGGACTAGAGAAAAATGAGCAGTTCTTC

size: -
J: TRBJ2-2
D: TRBD2
V: TRBV5-1
CDR3: CASSLLAGPFGSGELFF
DNA: TGCGCCAGCAGCTTGCTAGCGGGGCCTTTCGGGTCCGGGGAGCTGTTTTTT

size: -
J: TRBJ1-5
D: -
V: TRBV27
CDR3: CAGGDNQPQHF
DNA: TGTGCGGGGGGAGACAATCAGCCCCAGCATTTT

size: -
J: TRBJ2-7
D: -
V: TRBV5-6
CDR3: CASRGTPASEQYF
DNA: TGTGCCAGCAGAGGGACACCTGCCTCCGAGCAGTACTTC

size: -
J: TRBJ1-3
D: -
V: TRBV10-3
CDR3: CAISENSSGNTIYF
DNA: TGTGCCATCAGTGAAAACAGCTCTGGAAACACCATATATTTT

size: -
J: TRBJ1-5
D: -
V: TRBV5-1
CDR3: CASSQQGKENQPQHF
DNA: TGCGCCAGCAGCCAACAGGGCAAAGAGAATCAGCCCCAGCATTTT

size: -
J: TRBJ1-6
D: TRBD1
V: TRBV5-6
CDR3: CASSFRTGANSPLHF
DNA: TGTGCCAGCAGCTTTCGGACAGGGGCTAATTCACCCCTCCACTTT

size: -
J: TRBJ2-2
D: -
V: TRBV21-1
CDR3: CASSKTLSWTDNTGELFF
DNA: TGTGCCAGCAGCAAAACCCTTAGTTGGACAGACAACACCGGGGAGCTGTTTTTT

size: -
J: TRBJ2-2
D: -
V: TRBV12-5
CDR3: CASDGWGAGELFF
DNA: TGTGCTAGTGACGGGTGGGGGGCCGGGGAGCTGTTTTTT